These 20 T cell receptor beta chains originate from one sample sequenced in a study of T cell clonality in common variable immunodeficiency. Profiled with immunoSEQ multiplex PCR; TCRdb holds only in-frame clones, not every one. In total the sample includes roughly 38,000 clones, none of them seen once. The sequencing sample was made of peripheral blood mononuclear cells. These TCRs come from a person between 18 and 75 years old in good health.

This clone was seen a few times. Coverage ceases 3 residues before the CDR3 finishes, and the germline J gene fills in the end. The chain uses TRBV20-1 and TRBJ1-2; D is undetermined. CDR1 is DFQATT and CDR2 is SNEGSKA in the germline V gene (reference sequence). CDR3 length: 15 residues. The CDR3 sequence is CSAPRAGSPYNEYTF. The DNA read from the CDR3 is TGCAGTGCGCCTAGGGCGGGTAGCCCCTACAATGAG.

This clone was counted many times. CDR3 residues: CASSFDREAFF. CDR3 DNA (partial): TGCGCCAGCAGCTTTGACAGGGAA. The V gene is TRBV5-1, the J gene TRBJ1-1; tentatively, D is TRBD1 (6 bases). The CDR3 end lies 3 residues beyond the end of the read and is filled in from the germline J gene. The CDR3 has 11 amino acids. From germline, CDR1 is SGHRS and CDR2 YFSETQ.

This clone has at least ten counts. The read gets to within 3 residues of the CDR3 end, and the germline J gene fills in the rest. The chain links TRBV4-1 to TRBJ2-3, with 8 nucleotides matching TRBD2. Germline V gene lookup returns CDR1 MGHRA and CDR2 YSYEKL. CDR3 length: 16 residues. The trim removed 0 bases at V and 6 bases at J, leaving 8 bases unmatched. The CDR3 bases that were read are TGCGCCAGCAGCCAAGATGAGCGGGAGTATGCGGATACG. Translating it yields CASSQDEREYADT. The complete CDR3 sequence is CASSQDEREYADTQYF.

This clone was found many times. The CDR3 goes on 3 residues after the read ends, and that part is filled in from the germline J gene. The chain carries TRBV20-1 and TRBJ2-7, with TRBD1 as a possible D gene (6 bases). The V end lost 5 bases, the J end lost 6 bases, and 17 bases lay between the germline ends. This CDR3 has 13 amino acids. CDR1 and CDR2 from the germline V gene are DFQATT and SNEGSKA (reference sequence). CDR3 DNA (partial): TGCAGTGCTGACGTCGTGGGGGCAGGCGAG. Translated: CSADVVGAGE. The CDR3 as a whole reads CSADVVGAGEQYF.

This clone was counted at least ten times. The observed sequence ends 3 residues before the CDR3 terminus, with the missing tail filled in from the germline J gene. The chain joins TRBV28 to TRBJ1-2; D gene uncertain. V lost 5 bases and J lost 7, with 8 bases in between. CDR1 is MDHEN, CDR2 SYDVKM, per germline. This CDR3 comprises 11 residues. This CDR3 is CASSVRGGYTF. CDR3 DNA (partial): TGTGCCAGCAGTGTACGGGGTGGC.

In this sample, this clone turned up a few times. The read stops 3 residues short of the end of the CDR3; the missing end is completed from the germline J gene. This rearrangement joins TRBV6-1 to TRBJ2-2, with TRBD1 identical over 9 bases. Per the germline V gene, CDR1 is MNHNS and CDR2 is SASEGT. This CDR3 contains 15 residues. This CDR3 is CASSELTGGREKLFF. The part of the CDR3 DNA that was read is TGTGCCAGCAGTGAGTTGACAGGGGGGCGTGAAAAG.

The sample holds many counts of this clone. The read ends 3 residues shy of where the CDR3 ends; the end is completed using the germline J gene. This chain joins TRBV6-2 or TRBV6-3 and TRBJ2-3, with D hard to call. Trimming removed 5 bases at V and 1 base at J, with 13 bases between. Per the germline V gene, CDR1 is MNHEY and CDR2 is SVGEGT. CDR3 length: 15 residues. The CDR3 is CASSPWALGTDTQYF. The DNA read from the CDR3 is TGTGCCAGCAGTCCCTGGGCGTTGGGCACAGATACG.

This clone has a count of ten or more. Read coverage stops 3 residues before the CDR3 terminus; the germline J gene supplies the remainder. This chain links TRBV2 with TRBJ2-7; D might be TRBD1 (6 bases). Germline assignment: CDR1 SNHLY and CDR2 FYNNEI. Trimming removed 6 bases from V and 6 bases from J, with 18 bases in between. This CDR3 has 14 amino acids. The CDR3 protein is CASREQTGWGEQYF. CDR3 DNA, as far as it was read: TGTGCCAGCAGGGAACAGACAGGTTGGGGCGAG.

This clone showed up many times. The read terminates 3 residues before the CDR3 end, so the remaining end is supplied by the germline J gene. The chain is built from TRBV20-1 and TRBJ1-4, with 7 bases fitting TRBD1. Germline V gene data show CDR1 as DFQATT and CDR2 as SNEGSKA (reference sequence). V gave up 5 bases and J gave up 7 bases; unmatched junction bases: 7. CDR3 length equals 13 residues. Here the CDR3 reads CSAYRDSAEKLFF. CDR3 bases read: TGCAGTGCTTACCGGGACAGTGCTGAAAAA.

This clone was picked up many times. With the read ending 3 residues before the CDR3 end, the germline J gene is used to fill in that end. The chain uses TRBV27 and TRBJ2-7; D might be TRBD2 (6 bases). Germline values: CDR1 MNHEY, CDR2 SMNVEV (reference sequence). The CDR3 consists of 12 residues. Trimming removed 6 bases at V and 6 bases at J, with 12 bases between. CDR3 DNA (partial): TGTGCCAGCAGGACGGGACTTCTCGAG. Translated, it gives CASRTGLLE. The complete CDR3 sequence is CASRTGLLEQYF.

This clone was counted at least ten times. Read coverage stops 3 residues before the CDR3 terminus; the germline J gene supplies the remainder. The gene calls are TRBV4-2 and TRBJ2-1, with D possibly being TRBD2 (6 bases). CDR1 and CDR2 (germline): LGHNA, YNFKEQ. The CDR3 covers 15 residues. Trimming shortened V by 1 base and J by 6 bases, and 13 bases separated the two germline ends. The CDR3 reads CASSQVQLASNEQFF. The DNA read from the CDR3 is TGTGCCAGCAGCCAAGTTCAACTAGCTTCCAATGAG.

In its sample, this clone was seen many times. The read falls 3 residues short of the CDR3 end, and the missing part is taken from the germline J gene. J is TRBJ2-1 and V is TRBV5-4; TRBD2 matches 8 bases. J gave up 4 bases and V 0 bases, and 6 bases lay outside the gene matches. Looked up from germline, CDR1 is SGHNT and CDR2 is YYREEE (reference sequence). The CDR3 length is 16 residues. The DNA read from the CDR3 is TGTGCCAGCAGCTTGGAGGCACTAGCGGTTTACAATGAG. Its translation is CASSLEALAVYNE. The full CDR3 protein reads CASSLEALAVYNEQFF. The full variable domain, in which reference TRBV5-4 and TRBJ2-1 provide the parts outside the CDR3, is ETGVTQSPTHLIKTRGQQVTLRCSSQSGHNTVSWYQQALGQGPQFIFQYYREEENGRGNFPPRFSGLQFPNYSSELNVNALELDDSALYLCASSLEALAVYNEQFFGPGTRLTVL.

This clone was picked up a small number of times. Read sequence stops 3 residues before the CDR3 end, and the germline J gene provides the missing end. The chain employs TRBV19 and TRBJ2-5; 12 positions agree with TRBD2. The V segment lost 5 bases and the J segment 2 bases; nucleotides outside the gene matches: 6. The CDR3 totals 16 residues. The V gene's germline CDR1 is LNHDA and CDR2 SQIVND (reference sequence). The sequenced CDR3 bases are TGTGCCAGTAGTCGGGGACTAGCGGGTATACAAGAGACC. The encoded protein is CASSRGLAGIQET. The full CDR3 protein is CASSRGLAGIQETQYF.

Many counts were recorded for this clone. The part of the CDR3 DNA that was read is TGCAGTGCCCGACCGACAGGGTTTAACATAATCTCTGGGGCCAACGTC. Encoded protein: CSARPTGFNIISGANV. The complete CDR3 sequence is CSARPTGFNIISGANVLTF. The V gene is TRBV20-1, the J gene TRBJ2-6; 7 nucleotides line up with TRBD1. The read ends 3 residues before the CDR3 terminus; that terminus is restored from the germline J gene. V lost 6 bases, J lost 0 bases, and 17 bases stayed unmatched. This CDR3 comprises 19 residues. Germline values: CDR1 DFQATT, CDR2 SNEGSKA (reference sequence).

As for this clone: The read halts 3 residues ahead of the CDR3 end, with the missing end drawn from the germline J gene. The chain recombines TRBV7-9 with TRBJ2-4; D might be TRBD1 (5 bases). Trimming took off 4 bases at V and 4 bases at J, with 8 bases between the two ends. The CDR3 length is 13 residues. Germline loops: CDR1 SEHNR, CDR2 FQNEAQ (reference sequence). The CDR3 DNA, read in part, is TGTGCCAGCAGCTCGGACACAAAAAACATT. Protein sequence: CASSSDTKNI. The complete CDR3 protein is CASSSDTKNIQYF.

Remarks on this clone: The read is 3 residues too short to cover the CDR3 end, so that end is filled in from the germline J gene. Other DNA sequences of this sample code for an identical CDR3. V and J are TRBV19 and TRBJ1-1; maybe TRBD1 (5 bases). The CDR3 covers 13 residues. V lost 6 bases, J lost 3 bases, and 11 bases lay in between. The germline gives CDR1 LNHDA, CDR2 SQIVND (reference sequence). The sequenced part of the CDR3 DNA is TGTGCCAGTAGACGCGGGGGATACACTGAA. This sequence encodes CASRRGGYTE. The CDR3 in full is CASRRGGYTEAFF. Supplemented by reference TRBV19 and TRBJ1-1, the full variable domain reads DGGITQSPKYLFRKEGQNVTLSCEQNLNHDAMYWYRQDPGQGLRLIYYSQIVNDFQKGDIAEGYSVSREKKESFPLTVTSAQKNPTAFYLCASRRGGYTEAFFGQGTRLTVV.

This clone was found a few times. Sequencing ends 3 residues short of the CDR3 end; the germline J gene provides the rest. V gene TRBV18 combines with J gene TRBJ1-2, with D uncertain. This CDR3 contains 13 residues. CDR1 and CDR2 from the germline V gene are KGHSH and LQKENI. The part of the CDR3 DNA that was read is TGTGCCAGCTCAGCGGGAACGTCCTACGAC. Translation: CASSAGTSYD. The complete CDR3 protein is CASSAGTSYDYTF. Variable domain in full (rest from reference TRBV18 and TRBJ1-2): NAGVMQNPRHLVRRRGQEARLRCSPMKGHSHVYWYRQLPEEGLKFMVYLQKENIIDESGMPKERFSAEFPKEGPSILRIQQVVRGDSAAYFCASSAGTSYDYTFGSGTRLTVV.

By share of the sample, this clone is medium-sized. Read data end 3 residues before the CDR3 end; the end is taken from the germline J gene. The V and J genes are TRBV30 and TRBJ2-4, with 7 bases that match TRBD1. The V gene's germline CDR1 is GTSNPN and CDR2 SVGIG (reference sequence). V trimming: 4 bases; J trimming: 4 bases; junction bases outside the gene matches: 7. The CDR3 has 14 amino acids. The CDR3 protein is CAWTLGQSKNIQYF. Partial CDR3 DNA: TGTGCCTGGACCCTGGGACAGAGTAAAAACATT.

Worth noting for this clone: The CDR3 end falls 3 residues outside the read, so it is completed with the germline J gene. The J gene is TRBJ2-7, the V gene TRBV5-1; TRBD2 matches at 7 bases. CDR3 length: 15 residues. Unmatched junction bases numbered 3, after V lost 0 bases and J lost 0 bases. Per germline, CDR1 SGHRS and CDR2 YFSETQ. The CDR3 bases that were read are TGCGCCAGCAGCTTGGGGGACTACTTCTCCTACGAG. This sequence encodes CASSLGDYFSYE. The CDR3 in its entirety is CASSLGDYFSYEQYF.

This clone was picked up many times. CDR3 sequence: CASSISAGPHTEAFF. CDR3 bases read: TGTGCCAGTAGTATAAGTGCAGGGCCCCACACTGAA. The V call is TRBV19, the J call TRBJ1-1; D perhaps matches TRBD1 (5 bases). The read halts 3 residues ahead of the CDR3 end, with the missing end drawn from the germline J gene. V lost 2 bases, J lost 3 bases, and 13 bases lay in between. Germline assignment: CDR1 LNHDA and CDR2 SQIVND (reference sequence). This CDR3 is built from 15 residues.